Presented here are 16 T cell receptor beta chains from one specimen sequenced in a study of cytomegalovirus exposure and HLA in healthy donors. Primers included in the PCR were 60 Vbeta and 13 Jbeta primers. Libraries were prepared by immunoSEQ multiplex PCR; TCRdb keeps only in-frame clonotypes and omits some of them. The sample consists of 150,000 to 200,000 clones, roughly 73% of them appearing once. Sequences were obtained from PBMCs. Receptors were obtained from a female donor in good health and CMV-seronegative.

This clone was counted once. Written as DNA, the CDR3 is TGTGCCAGCCATAGAGGAGAGAACACTGAAGCTTTCTTT. This translates into CASHRGENTEAFF. J is TRBJ1-1 and V is TRBV18; D gene ambiguous. V lost 8 bases, J lost 1 base, and 11 bases lay in between. This CDR3 contains 13 residues. Germline CDR1 is KGHSH and CDR2 is LQKENI.

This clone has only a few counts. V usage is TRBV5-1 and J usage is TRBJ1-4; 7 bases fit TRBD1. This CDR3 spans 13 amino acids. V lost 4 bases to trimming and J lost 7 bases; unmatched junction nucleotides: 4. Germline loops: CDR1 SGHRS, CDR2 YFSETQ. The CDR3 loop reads CASSPGTVEKLFF. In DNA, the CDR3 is TGCGCCAGCAGCCCAGGGACAGTTGAAAAACTGTTTTTT.

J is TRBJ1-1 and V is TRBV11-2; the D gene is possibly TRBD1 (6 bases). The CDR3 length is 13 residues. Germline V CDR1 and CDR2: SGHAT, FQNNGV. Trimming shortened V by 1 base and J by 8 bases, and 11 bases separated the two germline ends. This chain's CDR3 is CASSLGGHAEAFF. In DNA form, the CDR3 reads TGTGCCAGCAGCTTAGGGGGACACGCCGAAGCTTTCTTT. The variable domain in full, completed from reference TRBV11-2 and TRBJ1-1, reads EAGVAQSPRYKIIEKRQSVAFWCNPISGHATLYWYQQILGQGPKLLIQFQNNGVVDDSQLPKDRFSAERLKGVDSTLKIQPAKLEDSAVYLCASSLGGHAEAFFGQGTRLTVV.

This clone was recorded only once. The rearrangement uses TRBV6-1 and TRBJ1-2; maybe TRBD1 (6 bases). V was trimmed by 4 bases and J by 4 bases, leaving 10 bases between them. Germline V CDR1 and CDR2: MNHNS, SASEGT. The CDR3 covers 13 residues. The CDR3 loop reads CASSVTGTYGYTF. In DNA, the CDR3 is TGTGCCAGCAGTGTTACAGGGACCTATGGCTACACCTTC.

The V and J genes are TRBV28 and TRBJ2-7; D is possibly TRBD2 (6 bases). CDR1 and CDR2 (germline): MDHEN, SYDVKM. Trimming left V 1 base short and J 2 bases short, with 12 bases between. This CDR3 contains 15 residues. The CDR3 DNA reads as TGTGCCAGCAGTTTATTCCAGGACTACGCCTACGAGCAGTACTTC. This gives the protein CASSLFQDYAYEQYF.

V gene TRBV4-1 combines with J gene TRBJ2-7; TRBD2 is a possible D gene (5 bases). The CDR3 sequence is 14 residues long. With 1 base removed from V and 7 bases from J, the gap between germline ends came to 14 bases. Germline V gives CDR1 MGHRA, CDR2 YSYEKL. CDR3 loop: CASSQGVLRREQYF. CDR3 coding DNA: TGCGCCAGCAGCCAAGGGGTCTTACGGAGGGAGCAGTACTTC.

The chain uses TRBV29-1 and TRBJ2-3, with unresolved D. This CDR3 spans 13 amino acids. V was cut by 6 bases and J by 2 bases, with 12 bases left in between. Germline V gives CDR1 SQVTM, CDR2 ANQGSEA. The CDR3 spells CSVPGLDTDTQYF. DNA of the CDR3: TGCAGCGTCCCAGGCCTTGACACAGATACGCAGTATTTT.

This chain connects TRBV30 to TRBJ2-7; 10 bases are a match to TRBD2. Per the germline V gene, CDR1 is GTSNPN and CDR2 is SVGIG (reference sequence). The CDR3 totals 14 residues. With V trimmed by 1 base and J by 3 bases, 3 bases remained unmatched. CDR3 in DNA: TGTGCCTGGAGTGAGATAGCGGGGGGCTACGAGCAGTACTTC. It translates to CAWSEIAGGYEQYF.

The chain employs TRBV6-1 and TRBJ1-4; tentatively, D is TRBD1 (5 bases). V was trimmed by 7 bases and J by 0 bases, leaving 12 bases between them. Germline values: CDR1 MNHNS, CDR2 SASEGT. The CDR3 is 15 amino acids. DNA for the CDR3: TGTGCCAGCAAATGGGAACAGGCAACTAATGAAAAACTGTTTTTT. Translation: CASKWEQATNEKLFF.

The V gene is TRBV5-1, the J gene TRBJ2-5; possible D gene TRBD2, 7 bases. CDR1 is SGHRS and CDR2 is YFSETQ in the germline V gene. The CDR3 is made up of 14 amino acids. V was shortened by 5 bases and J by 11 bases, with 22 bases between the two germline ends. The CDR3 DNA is TGCGCCAGCAGGTTGACAGGATTGGCGGGGGAGCAGTACTTC. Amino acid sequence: CASRLTGLAGEQYF.

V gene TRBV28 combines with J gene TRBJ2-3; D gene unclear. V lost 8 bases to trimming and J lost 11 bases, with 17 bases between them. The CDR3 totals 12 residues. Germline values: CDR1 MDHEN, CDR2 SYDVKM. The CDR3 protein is CASAEIMSKQYF. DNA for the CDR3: TGTGCCAGCGCGGAAATAATGAGCAAGCAGTATTTT.

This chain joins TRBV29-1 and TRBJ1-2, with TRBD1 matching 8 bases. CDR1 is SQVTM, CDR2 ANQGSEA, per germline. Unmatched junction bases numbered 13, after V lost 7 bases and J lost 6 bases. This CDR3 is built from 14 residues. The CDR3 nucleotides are TGCAGCGGCGTACTAGGACAGGGAGGGGATGGCTACACCTTC. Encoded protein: CSGVLGQGGDGYTF.

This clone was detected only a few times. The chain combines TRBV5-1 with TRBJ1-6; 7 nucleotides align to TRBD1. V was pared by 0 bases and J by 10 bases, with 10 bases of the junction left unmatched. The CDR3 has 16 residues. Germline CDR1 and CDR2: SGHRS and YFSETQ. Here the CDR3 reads CASSLGQGVRVSPLHF. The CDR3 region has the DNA TGCGCCAGCAGCTTGGGACAGGGAGTAAGGGTGTCACCCCTCCACTTT.

The CDR3, as DNA: TGTGCCAGTTCGACAGGTTATAGCAATCAGCCCCAGCATTTT. It specifies CASSTGYSNQPQHF. The chain is built from TRBV7-9 and TRBJ1-5, with D maybe TRBD1 (6 bases). Trimming removed 9 bases from V and 0 bases from J, with 12 bases in between. CDR1 SEHNR and CDR2 FQNEAQ come from the germline V gene (reference sequence). The CDR3 totals 14 residues.

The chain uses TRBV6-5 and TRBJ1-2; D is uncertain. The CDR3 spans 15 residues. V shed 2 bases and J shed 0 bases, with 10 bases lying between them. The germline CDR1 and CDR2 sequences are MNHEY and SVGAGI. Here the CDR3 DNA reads TGTGCCAGCAGTTACCGGGAGGCCGCTAACTATGGCTACACCTTC. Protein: CASSYREAANYGYTF.

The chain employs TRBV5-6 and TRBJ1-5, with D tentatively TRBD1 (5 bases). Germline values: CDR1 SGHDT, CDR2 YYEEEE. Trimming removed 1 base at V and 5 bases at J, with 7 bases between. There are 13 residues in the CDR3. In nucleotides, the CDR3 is TGTGCCAGCAGCTTGTCAGGGTATCAGCCCCAGCATTTT. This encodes CASSLSGYQPQHF.